The table lists the clone carrying this TCR beta chain with a few counts. Its matching antigen is unknown. The sample comes from a study of metastatic and nonmetastatic thyroid tumors. About the research overall: Repertoire comparison spanned blood and tumor or nodule tissue of malignant and benign thyroid patients. Study-wide results and limits: In blood and tumor, TCR beta diversity was reportedly significantly higher in malignant thyroid tumors than in benign nodules.

Until they underwent thyroid surgery, no patient had received any treatment. Original analysis: Clinicopathological groups supplied CDR3 differences that were used to build a distant-metastasis classifier for papillary thyroid cancer. TCRdb re-analyzed the PCR reads using MiXCR. TCRdb assigned the V and J calls; the authors' analysis was not used. There are approximately 13,000 clones in the sample; 24% occur only once, and nearly 60% lies in the top ten. The trim removed 2 bases at V and 4 bases at J, leaving 1 base unmatched. Looked up from germline, CDR1 is SNHLY and CDR2 is FYNNEI. This CDR3 contains 13 residues.

The TCR originated in a male donor with papillary thyroid cancer or a benign thyroid nodule (not recorded which). Some clones in this sample may be carry-over from other donors' samples. Sequenced sample: blood. The J gene is TRBJ1-2, the V gene TRBV2, with TRBD1 matching 7 bases. The CDR3 region has the DNA TGTGCCAGCAGTGAAACAGGGGTCTATGGCTACACCTTC. Its translation is CASSETGVYGYTF.